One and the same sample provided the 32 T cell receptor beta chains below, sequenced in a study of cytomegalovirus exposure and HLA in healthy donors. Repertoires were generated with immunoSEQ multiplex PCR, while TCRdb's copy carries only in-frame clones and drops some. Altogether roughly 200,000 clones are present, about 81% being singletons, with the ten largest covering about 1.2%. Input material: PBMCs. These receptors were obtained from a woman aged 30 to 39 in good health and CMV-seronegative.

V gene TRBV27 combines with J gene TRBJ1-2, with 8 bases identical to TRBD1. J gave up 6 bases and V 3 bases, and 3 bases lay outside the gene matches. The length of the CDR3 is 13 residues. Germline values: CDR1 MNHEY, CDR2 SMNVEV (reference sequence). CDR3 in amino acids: CASSFRQGHGYTF. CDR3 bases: TGTGCCAGCAGTTTCCGACAGGGGCATGGCTACACCTTC.

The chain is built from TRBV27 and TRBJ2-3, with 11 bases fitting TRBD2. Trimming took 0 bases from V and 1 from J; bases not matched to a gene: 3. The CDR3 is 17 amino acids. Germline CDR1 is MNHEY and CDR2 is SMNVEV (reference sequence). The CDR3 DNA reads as TGTGCCAGCAGTTTATCTGGTAGCGGGGGGGGCACAGATACGCAGTATTTT. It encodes CASSLSGSGGGTDTQYF.

This CDR3 is CASSPITGGNYNSPLHF. CDR3 coding DNA: TGCGCCAGCAGCCCCATTACAGGGGGAAACTATAATTCACCCCTCCACTTT. The chain is built from TRBV5-1 and TRBJ1-6, with 8 bases lining up with TRBD1. CDR1 SGHRS and CDR2 YFSETQ come from the germline V gene. The length of the CDR3 is 17 residues. Trimming took 4 bases from V and 3 from J; bases not matched to a gene: 9.

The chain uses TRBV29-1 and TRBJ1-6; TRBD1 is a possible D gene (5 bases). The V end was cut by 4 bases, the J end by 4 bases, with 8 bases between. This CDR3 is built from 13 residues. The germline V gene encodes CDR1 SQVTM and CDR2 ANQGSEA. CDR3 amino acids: CSVGTTYNSPLHF. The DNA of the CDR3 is TGCAGCGTTGGGACAACGTATAATTCACCCCTCCACTTT.

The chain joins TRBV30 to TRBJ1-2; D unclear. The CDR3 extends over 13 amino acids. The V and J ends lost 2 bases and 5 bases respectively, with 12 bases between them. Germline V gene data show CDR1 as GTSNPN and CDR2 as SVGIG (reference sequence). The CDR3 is CAWSPQARYGYTF. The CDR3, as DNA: TGTGCCTGGAGTCCCCAGGCTCGTTATGGCTACACCTTC. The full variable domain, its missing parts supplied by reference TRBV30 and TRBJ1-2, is SQTIHQWPATLVQPVGSPLSLECTVEGTSNPNLYWYRQAAGRGLQLLFYSVGIGQISSEVPQNLSASRPQDRQFILSSKKLLLSDSGFYLCAWSPQARYGYTFGSGTRLTVV.

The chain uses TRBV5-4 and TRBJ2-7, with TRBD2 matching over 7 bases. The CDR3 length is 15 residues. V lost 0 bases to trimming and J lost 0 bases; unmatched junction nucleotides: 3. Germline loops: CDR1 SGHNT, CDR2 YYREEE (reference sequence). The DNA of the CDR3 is TGTGCCAGCAGCTTGGACGGGGGGAGCTCCTACGAGCAGTACTTC. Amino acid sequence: CASSLDGGSSYEQYF.

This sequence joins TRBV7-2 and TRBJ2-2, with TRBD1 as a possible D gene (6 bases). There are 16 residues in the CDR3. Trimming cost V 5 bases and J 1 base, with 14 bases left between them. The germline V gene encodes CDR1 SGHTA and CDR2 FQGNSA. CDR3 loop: CASSRKYRVNTGELFF. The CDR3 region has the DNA TGTGCCAGCAGCCGCAAGTACAGGGTGAACACCGGGGAGCTGTTTTTT.

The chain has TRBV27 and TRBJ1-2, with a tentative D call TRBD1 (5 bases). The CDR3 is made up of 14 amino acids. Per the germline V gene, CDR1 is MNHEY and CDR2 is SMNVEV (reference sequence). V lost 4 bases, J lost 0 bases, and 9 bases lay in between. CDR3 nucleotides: TGTGCCAGCAGTTGGCAGGGCCCTAACTATGGCTACACCTTC. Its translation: CASSWQGPNYGYTF.

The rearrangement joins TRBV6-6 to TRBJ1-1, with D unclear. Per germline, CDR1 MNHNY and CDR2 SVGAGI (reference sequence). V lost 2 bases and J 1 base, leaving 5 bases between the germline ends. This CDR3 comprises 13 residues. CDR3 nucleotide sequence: TGTGCCAGCAGTTACGTCTCGAACACTGAAGCTTTCTTT. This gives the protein CASSYVSNTEAFF.

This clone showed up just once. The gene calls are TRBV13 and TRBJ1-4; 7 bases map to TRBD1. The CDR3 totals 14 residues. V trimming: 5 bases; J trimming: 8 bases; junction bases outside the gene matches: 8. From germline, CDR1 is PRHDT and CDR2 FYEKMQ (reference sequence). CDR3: CASSVQGPGEKLFF. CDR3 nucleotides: TGTGCCAGCAGCGTACAGGGGCCCGGGGAAAAACTGTTTTTT.

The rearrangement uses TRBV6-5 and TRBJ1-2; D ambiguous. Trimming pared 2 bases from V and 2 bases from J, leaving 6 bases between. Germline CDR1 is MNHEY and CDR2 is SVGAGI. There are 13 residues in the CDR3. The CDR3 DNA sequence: TGTGCCAGCAGTTACGGCGGGAACTATGGCTACACCTTC. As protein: CASSYGGNYGYTF.

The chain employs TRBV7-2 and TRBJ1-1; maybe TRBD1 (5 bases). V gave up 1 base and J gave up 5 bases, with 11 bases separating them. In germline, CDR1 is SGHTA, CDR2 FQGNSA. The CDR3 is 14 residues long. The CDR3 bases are TGTGCCAGCAGCTTAGATAGGGGTGGGACTGAAGCTTTCTTT. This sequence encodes CASSLDRGGTEAFF.

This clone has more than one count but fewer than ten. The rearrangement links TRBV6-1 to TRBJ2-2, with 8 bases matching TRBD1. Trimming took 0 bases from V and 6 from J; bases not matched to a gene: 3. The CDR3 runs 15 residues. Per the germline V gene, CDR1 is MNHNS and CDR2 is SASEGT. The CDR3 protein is CASSEARGQAGELFF. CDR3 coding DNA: TGTGCCAGCAGTGAAGCCAGGGGGCAGGCCGGGGAGCTGTTTTTT.

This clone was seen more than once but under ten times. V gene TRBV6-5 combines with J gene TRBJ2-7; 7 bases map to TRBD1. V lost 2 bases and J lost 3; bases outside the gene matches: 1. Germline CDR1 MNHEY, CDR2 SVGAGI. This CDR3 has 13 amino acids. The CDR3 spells CASSYRGHYEQYF. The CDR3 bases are TGTGCCAGCAGTTACAGGGGGCACTACGAGCAGTACTTC.

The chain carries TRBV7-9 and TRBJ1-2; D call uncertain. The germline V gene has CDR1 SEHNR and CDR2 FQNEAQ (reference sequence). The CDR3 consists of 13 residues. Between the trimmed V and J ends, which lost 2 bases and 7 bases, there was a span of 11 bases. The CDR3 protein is CASSLRRGAGYTF. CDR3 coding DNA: TGTGCCAGCAGCTTAAGGCGGGGAGCTGGCTACACCTTC.

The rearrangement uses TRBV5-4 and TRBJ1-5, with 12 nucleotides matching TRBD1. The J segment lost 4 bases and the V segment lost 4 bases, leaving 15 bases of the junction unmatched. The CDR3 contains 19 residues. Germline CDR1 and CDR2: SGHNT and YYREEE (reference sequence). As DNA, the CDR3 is TGTGCCAGCAGCGTATGGACCGGGACAGGGGGCGCAAGGAATCAGCCCCAGCATTTT. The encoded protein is CASSVWTGTGGARNQPQHF.

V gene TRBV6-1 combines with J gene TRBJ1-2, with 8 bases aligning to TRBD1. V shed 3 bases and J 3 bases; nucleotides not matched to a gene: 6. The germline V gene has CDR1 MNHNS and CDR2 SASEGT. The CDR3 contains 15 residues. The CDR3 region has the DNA TGTGCCAGCAGTGAGAGTACAGGGGGGGACTATGGCTACACCTTC. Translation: CASSESTGGDYGYTF.

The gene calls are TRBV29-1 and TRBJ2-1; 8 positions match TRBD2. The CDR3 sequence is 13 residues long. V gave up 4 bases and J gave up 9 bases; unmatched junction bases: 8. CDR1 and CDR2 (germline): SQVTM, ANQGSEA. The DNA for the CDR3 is TGCAGCGTTGTGGGGACTAGTAGAGGTGAGCAGTTCTTC. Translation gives CSVVGTSRGEQFF.

CDR3 loop: CASSRSRTGGYEQYF. CDR3 bases: TGTGCCAGCTCCCGGTCTCGCACCGGGGGCTACGAGCAGTACTTC. The J gene is TRBJ2-7, the V gene TRBV28; tentative D call: TRBD2 (6 bases). This CDR3 has 15 residues. Trimming cost V 8 bases and J 3 bases, with 20 bases left between them. The germline V gene has CDR1 MDHEN and CDR2 SYDVKM.

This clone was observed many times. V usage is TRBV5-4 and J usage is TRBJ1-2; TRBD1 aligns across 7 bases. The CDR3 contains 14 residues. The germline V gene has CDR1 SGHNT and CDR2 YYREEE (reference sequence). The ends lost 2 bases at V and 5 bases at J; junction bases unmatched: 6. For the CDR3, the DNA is TGTGCCAGCAGCTTAGGGACAGAAAATTATGGCTACACCTTC. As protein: CASSLGTENYGYTF.

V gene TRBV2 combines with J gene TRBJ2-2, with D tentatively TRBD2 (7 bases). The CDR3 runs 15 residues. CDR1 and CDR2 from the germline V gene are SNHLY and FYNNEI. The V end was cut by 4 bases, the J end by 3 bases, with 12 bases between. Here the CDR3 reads CASSGKGGDTGELFF. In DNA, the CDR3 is TGTGCCAGCAGTGGAAAAGGGGGGGACACCGGGGAGCTGTTTTTT.

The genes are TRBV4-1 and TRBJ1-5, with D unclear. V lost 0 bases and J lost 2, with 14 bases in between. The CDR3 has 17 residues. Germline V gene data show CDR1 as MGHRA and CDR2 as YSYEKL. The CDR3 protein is CASSQDGYPEGNQPQHF. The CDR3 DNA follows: TGCGCCAGCAGCCAAGATGGTTATCCCGAGGGCAATCAGCCCCAGCATTTT.

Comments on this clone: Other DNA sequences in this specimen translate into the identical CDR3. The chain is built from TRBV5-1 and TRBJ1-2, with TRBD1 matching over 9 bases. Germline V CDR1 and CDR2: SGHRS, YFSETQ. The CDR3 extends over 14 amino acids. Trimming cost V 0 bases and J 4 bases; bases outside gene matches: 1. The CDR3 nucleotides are TGCGCCAGCAGCTTGGGACAGGGGGTCTATGGCTACACCTTC. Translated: CASSLGQGVYGYTF.

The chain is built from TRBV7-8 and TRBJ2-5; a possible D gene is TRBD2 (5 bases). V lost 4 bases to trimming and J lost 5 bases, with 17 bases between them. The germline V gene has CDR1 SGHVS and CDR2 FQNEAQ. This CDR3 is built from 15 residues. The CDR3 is CASSSKRILRETQYF. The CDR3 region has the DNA TGTGCCAGCAGCTCCAAGCGGATTTTGCGGGAGACCCAGTACTTC.

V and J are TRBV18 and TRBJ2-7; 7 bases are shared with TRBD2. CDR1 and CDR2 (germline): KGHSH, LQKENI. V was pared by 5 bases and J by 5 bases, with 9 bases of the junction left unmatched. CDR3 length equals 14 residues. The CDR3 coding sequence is TGTGCCAGCTCATCGAGGACTAGTTCCCACGAGCAGTACTTC. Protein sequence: CASSSRTSSHEQYF.

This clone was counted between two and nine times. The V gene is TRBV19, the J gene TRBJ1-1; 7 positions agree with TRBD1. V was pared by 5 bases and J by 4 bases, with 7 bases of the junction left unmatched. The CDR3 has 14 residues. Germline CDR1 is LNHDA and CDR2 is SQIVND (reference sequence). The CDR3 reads CASSQGDLSTEAFF. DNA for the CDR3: TGTGCCAGTAGTCAGGGGGACTTGAGCACTGAAGCTTTCTTT. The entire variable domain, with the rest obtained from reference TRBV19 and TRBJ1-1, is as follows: DGGITQSPKYLFRKEGQNVTLSCEQNLNHDAMYWYRQDPGQGLRLIYYSQIVNDFQKGDIAEGYSVSREKKESFPLTVTSAQKNPTAFYLCASSQGDLSTEAFFGQGTRLTVV.

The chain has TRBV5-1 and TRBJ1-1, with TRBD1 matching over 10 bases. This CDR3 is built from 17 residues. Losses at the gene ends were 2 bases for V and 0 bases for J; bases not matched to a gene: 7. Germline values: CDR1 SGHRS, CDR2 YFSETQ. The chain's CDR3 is CASSFDRGRPLNTEAFF. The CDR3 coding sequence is TGCGCCAGCAGCTTCGACAGGGGGCGCCCCCTGAACACTGAAGCTTTCTTT.

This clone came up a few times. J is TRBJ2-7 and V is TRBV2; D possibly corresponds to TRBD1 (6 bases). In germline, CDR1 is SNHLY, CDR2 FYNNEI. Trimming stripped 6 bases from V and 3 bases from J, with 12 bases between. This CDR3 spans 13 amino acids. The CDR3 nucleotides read TGTGCCAGCAGCGCGGACAGAAACTACGAGCAGTACTTC. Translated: CASSADRNYEQYF. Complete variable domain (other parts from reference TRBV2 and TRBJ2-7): EPEVTQTPSHQVTQMGQEVILRCVPISNHLYFYWYRQILGQKVEFLVSFYNNEISEKSEIFDDQFSVERPDGSNFTLKIRSTKLEDSAMYFCASSADRNYEQYFGPGTRLTVT.

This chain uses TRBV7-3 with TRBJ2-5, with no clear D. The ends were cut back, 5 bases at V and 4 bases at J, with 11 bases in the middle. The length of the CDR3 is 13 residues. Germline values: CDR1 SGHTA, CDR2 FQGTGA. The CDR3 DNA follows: TGTGCCAGCAGCCGGGTCGTCGGAGAGACCCAGTACTTC. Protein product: CASSRVVGETQYF.

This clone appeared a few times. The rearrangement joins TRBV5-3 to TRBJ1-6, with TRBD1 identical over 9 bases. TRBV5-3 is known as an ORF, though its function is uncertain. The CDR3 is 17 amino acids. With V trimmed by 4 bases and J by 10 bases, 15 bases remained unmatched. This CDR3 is CARSRPVRDRVGSPLHF. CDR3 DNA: TGTGCCAGAAGCCGTCCGGTCCGGGACAGGGTCGGATCACCCCTCCACTTT.

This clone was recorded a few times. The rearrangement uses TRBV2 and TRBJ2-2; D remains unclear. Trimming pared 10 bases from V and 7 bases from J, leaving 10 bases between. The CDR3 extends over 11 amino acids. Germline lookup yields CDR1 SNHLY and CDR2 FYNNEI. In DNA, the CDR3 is TGTGCCACCGGGTGGCACGGGGAGCTGTTTTTT. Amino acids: CATGWHGELFF.

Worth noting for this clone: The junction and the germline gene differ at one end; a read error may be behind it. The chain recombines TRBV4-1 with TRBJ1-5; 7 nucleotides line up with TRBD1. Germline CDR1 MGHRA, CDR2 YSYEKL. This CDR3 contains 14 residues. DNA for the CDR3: TGCGCCAGCAGCGAAGACAGGGTCGGTCAGCCCCAGCATTTT. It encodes CASSEDRVGQPQHF.